This TCR beta chain is drawn from a study of response to subunit inactivated influenza vaccine. Study-level results: The authors suggested that every seasonal influenza vaccination recruits few new T cells.

This clonotype occurred many times. The antigen is not known. This CDR3 contains 14 residues. Between the trimmed V and J ends, which lost 9 bases and 3 bases, there was a span of 15 bases. MiXCR, run by TCRdb on the RT-PCR reads, gives a single entry per CDR3 protein. The sample contains fewer than 700,000 distinct CDR3 sequences, over 10% of which appear only once. The sample was PBMCs from blood, taken about 40 days after vaccination. The chain recombines TRBV12-3 or TRBV12-4 with TRBJ2-1; D may be TRBD1 (5 bases). This receptor was identified in a man in his fifties who received an inactivated influenza vaccine. The CDR3, as DNA: TGTGCCAGTCATCGAAGGGGCATCTACAATGAGCAGTTCTTC. This sequence encodes CASHRRGIYNEQFF.